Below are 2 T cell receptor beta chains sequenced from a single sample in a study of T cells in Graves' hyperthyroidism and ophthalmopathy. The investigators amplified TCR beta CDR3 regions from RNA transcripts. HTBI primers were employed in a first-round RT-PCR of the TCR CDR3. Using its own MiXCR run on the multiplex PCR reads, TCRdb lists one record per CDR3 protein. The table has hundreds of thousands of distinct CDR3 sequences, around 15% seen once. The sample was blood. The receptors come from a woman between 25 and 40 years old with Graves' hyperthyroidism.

CDR3 sequence: CASSQDVRDEQYF. The DNA for the CDR3 is TGTGCCAGCAGCCAAGATGTCAGGGACGAGCAGTACTTC. This sequence joins TRBV4-2 and TRBJ2-7; D possibly corresponds to TRBD1 (5 bases). This CDR3 region has 13 residues. Germline CDR1 reads LGHNA; CDR2 reads YNFKEQ. V was trimmed by 0 bases and J by 5 bases, leaving 8 bases between them.

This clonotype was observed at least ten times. The CDR3 region has the DNA TGTGCCAGCTCCCGGGACGGTAATGAAAAACTGTTTTTT. It specifies CASSRDGNEKLFF. The chain recombines TRBV2 with TRBJ1-4; maybe TRBD1 (5 bases). Germline values: CDR1 SNHLY, CDR2 FYNNEI. V lost 8 bases to trimming and J lost 4 bases, with 11 bases between them. The CDR3 has 13 residues.